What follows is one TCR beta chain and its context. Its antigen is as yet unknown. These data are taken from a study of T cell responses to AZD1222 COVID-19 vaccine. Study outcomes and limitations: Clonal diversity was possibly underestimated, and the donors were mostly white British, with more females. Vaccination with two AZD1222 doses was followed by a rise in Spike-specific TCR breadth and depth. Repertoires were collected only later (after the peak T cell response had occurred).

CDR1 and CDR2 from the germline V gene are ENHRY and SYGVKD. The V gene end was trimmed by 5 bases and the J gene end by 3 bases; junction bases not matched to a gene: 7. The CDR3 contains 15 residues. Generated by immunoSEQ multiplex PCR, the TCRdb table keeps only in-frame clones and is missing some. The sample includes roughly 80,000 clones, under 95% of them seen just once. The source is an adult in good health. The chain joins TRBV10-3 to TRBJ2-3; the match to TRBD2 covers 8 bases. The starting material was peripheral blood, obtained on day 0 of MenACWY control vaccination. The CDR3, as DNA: TGTGCCATCAGTAGGACTAGCCCAACTACAGATACGCAGTATTTT. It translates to CAISRTSPTTDTQYF.